These 22 T cell receptor beta chains were sequenced from one sample in a study of shared clonotypes between healthy human individuals (TCRdb year 2020). CD8 naive samples were CD45RO-negative cells positively selected for CCR7, giving a CD45RA+CCR7+ population that excluded TemRA cells. The method behind the library was the immunoSEQ multiplex PCR assay. TCRdb's version of the immuneACCESS table is confined to in-frame rearrangements and falls short of the full clone set. An unresolved V gene accounts for under half of the shortfall where checked; the remainder is of unknown origin. The sample data list some 2,000,000 clones, and about 94% of these were observed just once. 0.9% to 1.3% of the sample goes to the ten largest clones. The sequenced sample consisted of naive CD8+ T cells sorted from blood. Per the publication, the cell subset or site label means: CD45RA+CCR7+. These TCRs come from a man aged 18-30 years in good health.

V gene TRBV13 combines with J gene TRBJ2-1; 11 bases fit TRBD2. J was trimmed by 5 bases and V by 5 bases; bases with no gene match: 11. CDR3 length: 17 amino acids. Germline CDR1 and CDR2: PRHDT and FYEKMQ (reference sequence). The DNA for the CDR3 is TGTGCCAGCAGCCTCCGCTTAGCGGGAGGGCCGAACAATGAGCAGTTCTTC. This encodes CASSLRLAGGPNNEQFF.

Concerning this clone itself: The same CDR3 also results from other DNA sequences found in this sample. V and J are TRBV10-2 and TRBJ2-7, with 9 bases fitting TRBD2. J was trimmed by 4 bases and V by 6 bases; bases with no gene match: 4. CDR3 size: 13 residues. Germline assignment: CDR1 WSHSY and CDR2 SAAADI. This CDR3 reads CASSLGLAYEQYF. The CDR3 nucleotides are TGCGCCAGCAGCCTCGGACTAGCGTACGAGCAGTACTTC.

V usage is TRBV4-3 and J usage is TRBJ2-1; 12 positions agree with TRBD2. V trimming: 3 bases; J trimming: 9 bases; junction bases outside the gene matches: 12. CDR1 and CDR2 (germline): LGHNA, YSLEER. The CDR3 has 17 amino acids. The CDR3 here is CASSQDAGLAGLGEQFF. DNA for the CDR3: TGCGCCAGCAGCCAGGACGCTGGACTAGCGGGACTGGGTGAGCAGTTCTTC.

The chain combines TRBV4-3 with TRBJ2-3, with D maybe TRBD2 (5 bases). In germline, CDR1 is LGHNA, CDR2 YSLEER. CDR3 size: 14 residues. V gave up 1 base and J gave up 4 bases, with 9 bases separating them. The CDR3 sequence: CASSQASGSDTQYF. The CDR3 region has the DNA TGCGCCAGCAGCCAAGCAAGCGGATCAGATACGCAGTATTTT.

J is TRBJ2-7 and V is TRBV5-4, with no clear D. Germline CDR1 and CDR2: SGHNT and YYREEE (reference sequence). This CDR3 region has 14 residues. The germline V and J ends were trimmed by 4 bases and 5 bases, with 16 bases remaining between them. CDR3 nucleotides: TGTGCCAGCAGCCCCACGTGGGGATCAAACGAGCAGTACTTC. Protein: CASSPTWGSNEQYF.

About this clone: Other DNA sequences in this sample translate to the same CDR3. The CDR3 loop reads CASSPGISGNTIYF. In DNA form, the CDR3 reads TGCGCCAGCAGCCCGGGGATTTCTGGAAACACCATATATTTT. V usage is TRBV5-1 and J usage is TRBJ1-3, with no clear D. This CDR3 has 14 amino acids. The V gene's germline CDR1 is SGHRS and CDR2 YFSETQ. The V end was cut by 4 bases, the J end by 1 base, with 9 bases between.

The rearrangement links TRBV7-2 to TRBJ2-7, with D perhaps being TRBD1 or TRBD2 (5 bases each). The CDR3 is made up of 15 amino acids. Germline CDR1 and CDR2: SGHTA and FQGNSA. V lost 4 bases and J lost 5, with 18 bases in between. Written as DNA, the CDR3 is TGTGCCAGCAGCTCTCGGATAGCCGGGGCACACGAGCAGTACTTC. It yields the protein CASSSRIAGAHEQYF.

The gene calls are TRBV4-3 and TRBJ1-6, with a weak D call TRBD1 (6 bases). The V and J ends lost 0 bases and 4 bases respectively, with 10 bases between them. Germline-derived CDR1 and CDR2 are LGHNA and YSLEER. This CDR3 is built from 16 residues. CDR3 nucleotide sequence: TGCGCCAGCAGCCAAGATTGGACAGATTATAATTCACCCCTCCACTTT. Translated: CASSQDWTDYNSPLHF.

Of note for this clone: Other nucleotide sequences from this sample produce the same CDR3. V and J are TRBV5-6 and TRBJ2-1; TRBD2 might be the D (5 bases). The germline V gene encodes CDR1 SGHDT and CDR2 YYEEEE. Trimming shortened V by 0 bases and J by 10 bases, and 8 bases separated the two germline ends. The CDR3 runs 12 residues. CDR3 sequence reads: CASSLGGREQFF. The CDR3 DNA follows: TGTGCCAGCAGCTTGGGAGGGAGAGAGCAGTTCTTC.

This clone was seen a handful of times. The gene calls are TRBV5-4 and TRBJ1-2; a possible D gene is TRBD1 (6 bases). This CDR3 is built from 14 residues. Germline CDR1 and CDR2: SGHNT and YYREEE (reference sequence). The V and J ends lost 4 bases and 4 bases respectively, with 14 bases between them. CDR3 nucleotides: TGTGCCAGCAGCCTAAAAACAGGGAGCTATGGCTACACCTTC. As protein: CASSLKTGSYGYTF. Together with reference TRBV5-4 and TRBJ1-2, the CDR3 gives the full variable domain: ETGVTQSPTHLIKTRGQQVTLRCSSQSGHNTVSWYQQALGQGPQFIFQYYREEENGRGNFPPRFSGLQFPNYSSELNVNALELDDSALYLCASSLKTGSYGYTFGSGTRLTVV.

The chain uses TRBV4-1 and TRBJ2-7; the D gene could be TRBD1 or TRBD2 (5 bases each). The V gene's germline CDR1 is MGHRA and CDR2 YSYEKL. V shed 1 base and J shed 3 bases, with 13 bases lying between them. The CDR3 runs to 15 residues. CDR3 nucleotides: TGCGCCAGCAGCCAAGTTAAGGGGACGGGCTACGAGCAGTACTTC. It encodes CASSQVKGTGYEQYF.

This clone was recorded a few times. The chain combines TRBV7-8 with TRBJ2-1; 9 bases are a match to TRBD2. The CDR3 has 14 amino acids. Germline loops: CDR1 SGHVS, CDR2 FQNEAQ. V gave up 6 bases and J gave up 2 bases; unmatched junction bases: 2. The CDR3 spells CASRERGAYNEQFF. CDR3 DNA: TGTGCCAGCAGGGAGCGGGGGGCCTACAATGAGCAGTTCTTC.

The chain links TRBV7-6 to TRBJ1-1; 9 bases are shared with TRBD1. This CDR3 spans 15 amino acids. Trimming at V came to 1 base and at J to 2 bases, leaving 2 bases not matched to a gene. Germline V lookup: CDR1 SGHVS, CDR2 FNYEAQ. The CDR3 spells CASSLEGQGNTEAFF. The CDR3 DNA sequence: TGTGCCAGCAGCTTAGAGGGACAGGGAAACACTGAAGCTTTCTTT.

The V gene is TRBV10-3, the J gene TRBJ1-1, with D hard to call. Germline-derived CDR1 and CDR2 are ENHRY and SYGVKD. The V gene lost 3 bases and the J gene lost 0 bases, with 20 bases spanning the gap. This CDR3 comprises 18 residues. The CDR3 loop reads CAISDALMGNSVNTEAFF. The CDR3 region has the DNA TGTGCCATCAGTGATGCGTTAATGGGCAACTCCGTGAACACTGAAGCTTTCTTT.

The rearrangement uses TRBV4-1 and TRBJ2-2; 7 nucleotides agree with TRBD1. Germline V gene sequence: CDR1 MGHRA, CDR2 YSYEKL. CDR3 length equals 15 residues. J gave up 6 bases and V 4 bases, and 8 bases lay outside the gene matches. The CDR3 loop reads CASSPTTGLAGELFF. For the CDR3, the DNA is TGCGCCAGCAGCCCGACGACAGGGTTGGCCGGGGAGCTGTTTTTT.

This sequence joins TRBV5-1 and TRBJ2-1, with 9 bases matching TRBD2. V gave up 4 bases and J gave up 3 bases; unmatched junction bases: 11. The germline gives CDR1 SGHRS, CDR2 YFSETQ. The CDR3 has 17 residues. The chain's CDR3 is CASSIGYLAGIYNEQFF. The CDR3 DNA reads TGCGCCAGCAGCATCGGGTATCTAGCGGGAATCTACAATGAGCAGTTCTTC. Drawing the rest from reference TRBV5-1 and TRBJ2-1, the complete variable domain is KAGVTQTPRYLIKTRGQQVTLSCSPISGHRSVSWYQQTPGQGLQFLFEYFSETQRNKGNFPGRFSGRQFSNSRSEMNVSTLELGDSALYLCASSIGYLAGIYNEQFFGPGTRLTVL.

The table lists this clone with a count of one. The CDR3 DNA reads TGTGCCAGCAGCTGGTCGGAGAGTGAAGCTTTCTTT. This translates into CASSWSESEAFF. V and J are TRBV5-6 and TRBJ1-1; D is uncertain. Germline CDR1 SGHDT, CDR2 YYEEEE. There are 12 residues in the CDR3. V was pared by 3 bases and J by 7 bases, with 10 bases between.

V and J are TRBV9 and TRBJ1-2; unclear D gene. Trimming left V 0 bases short and J 1 base short, with 13 bases between. The germline gives CDR1 SGDLS, CDR2 YYNGEE. The CDR3 is made up of 16 amino acids. CDR3 sequence: CASSVEGQELNYGYTF. The CDR3 coding sequence is TGTGCCAGCAGCGTAGAAGGGCAGGAGCTTAACTATGGCTACACCTTC.

V is TRBV5-1 and J is TRBJ2-7, with D maybe TRBD1 (5 bases). Between the trimmed V and J ends, which lost 0 bases and 3 bases, there was a span of 13 bases. The germline gives CDR1 SGHRS, CDR2 YFSETQ. There are 15 residues in the CDR3. The CDR3 DNA reads TGCGCCAGCAGCTTGGAGGCAGGGCATATCTACGAGCAGTACTTC. Protein sequence: CASSLEAGHIYEQYF.

The chain has TRBV10-3 and TRBJ1-1; tentatively, D is TRBD1 (5 bases). The germline V gene encodes CDR1 ENHRY and CDR2 SYGVKD. This CDR3 region has 14 residues. With 6 bases removed from V and 4 bases from J, the gap between germline ends came to 15 bases. The CDR3 DNA reads TGTGCCATCAGGGGTCTGGGGCAGGGCACTGAAGCTTTCTTT. Translation: CAIRGLGQGTEAFF.

This sequence joins TRBV18 and TRBJ1-6, with a weak D call TRBD1 (6 bases). The CDR3 extends over 15 amino acids. Germline lookup yields CDR1 KGHSH and CDR2 LQKENI. V was clipped by 0 bases and J by 10 bases, with 13 bases between them. This CDR3 is CASSPPYREGSPLHF. As DNA, the CDR3 is TGTGCCAGCTCACCACCCTACAGGGAAGGATCACCCCTCCACTTT.

The V call is TRBV6-5, the J call TRBJ2-1, with a tentative D call TRBD2 (6 bases). Germline V gives CDR1 MNHEY, CDR2 SVGAGI. Trimming took off 5 bases at V and 5 bases at J, with 10 bases between the two ends. The CDR3 consists of 13 residues. This chain's CDR3 is CASSDSGHNEQFF. The DNA for the CDR3 is TGTGCCAGCAGTGATAGCGGTCACAATGAGCAGTTCTTC.